The 18 T cell receptor beta chains below come from one sample, sequenced in a study of shared clonotypes between healthy human individuals. Libraries were prepared by immunoSEQ multiplex PCR; TCRdb keeps only in-frame clonotypes and omits some of them. The table shows 2 million to 2.5 million clones, with roughly 93% occurring only once. The sequenced sample was naive CD4+ T cells from PBMCs. As for subset: CD45RA+ positively selected. These receptor sequences come from a man younger than 30 in good health. Some clones in this sample may be carry-over from other donors' samples.

V is TRBV19 and J is TRBJ2-2; 7 bases agree with TRBD1. This CDR3 contains 14 residues. Germline V CDR1 and CDR2: LNHDA, SQIVND (reference sequence). V was pared by 5 bases and J by 6 bases, with 6 bases of the junction left unmatched. The CDR3 DNA is TGTGCCAGTAGTGTGACAGGGCAAGCCGGGGAGCTGTTTTTT. Encoded protein: CASSVTGQAGELFF.

On this clone: The sample contains more than one DNA sequence encoding this CDR3. The rearrangement links TRBV5-1 to TRBJ2-2; the D gene could be TRBD1 or TRBD2 (6 bases each). The ends were cut back, 4 bases at V and 2 bases at J, with 12 bases in the middle. Per germline, CDR1 SGHRS and CDR2 YFSETQ. This CDR3 comprises 15 residues. CDR3 loop: CASSPGGSNTGELFF. CDR3 DNA sequence: TGCGCCAGCAGCCCCGGGGGCAGTAACACCGGGGAGCTGTTTTTT.

The genes are TRBV6-5 and TRBJ1-2; no clear D gene. Germline V CDR1 and CDR2: MNHEY, SVGAGI. This CDR3 spans 14 amino acids. Trimming stripped 5 bases from V and 3 bases from J, with 13 bases between. In nucleotides, the CDR3 is TGTGCCAGCAGTCCCACCGGGATCCACTATGGCTACACCTTC. Translated: CASSPTGIHYGYTF.

V is TRBV6-6 and J is TRBJ1-3; 8 nucleotides align to TRBD1. The CDR3 has 14 amino acids. Germline values: CDR1 MNHNY, CDR2 SVGAGI (reference sequence). With V trimmed by 8 bases and J by 3 bases, 6 bases remained unmatched. CDR3 loop: CASGGTGGGNTIYF. The CDR3 DNA sequence: TGTGCCAGCGGTGGGACAGGCGGTGGAAACACCATATATTTT.

The CDR3 reads CASSLLVLRDRVNQPQHF. Here the CDR3 DNA reads TGTGCCAGCAGTTTACTAGTACTCCGGGACAGGGTCAATCAGCCCCAGCATTTT. V and J are TRBV28 and TRBJ1-5; TRBD1 matches at 9 bases. Looked up from germline, CDR1 is MDHEN and CDR2 is SYDVKM. CDR3 size: 18 residues. The junction had 11 bases not matched to a gene; V was cut back by 2 bases and J by 3 bases.

This clone was seen a single time. The chain employs TRBV5-4 and TRBJ1-5; D might be TRBD1 (5 bases). The CDR3 totals 14 residues. Germline V gene sequence: CDR1 SGHNT, CDR2 YYREEE (reference sequence). V was clipped by 4 bases and J by 4 bases, with 12 bases between them. The DNA for the CDR3 is TGTGCCAGCAGCATAAGGGGTAGTAATCAGCCCCAGCATTTT. Translation gives CASSIRGSNQPQHF.

Notes on this clone: The sample contains more than one DNA sequence encoding this CDR3. CDR3 sequence: CASSSRDGYGYTF. The DNA of the CDR3 is TGTGCCAGCAGTTCGAGGGATGGGTATGGCTACACCTTC. The J gene is TRBJ1-2, the V gene TRBV6-6; no clear D gene. The V and J ends lost 4 bases and 5 bases respectively, with 11 bases between them. CDR3 length: 13 residues. Germline V gene lookup returns CDR1 MNHNY and CDR2 SVGAGI (reference sequence).

V and J are TRBV7-2 and TRBJ1-5; TRBD1 aligns across 7 bases. CDR1 and CDR2 from the germline V gene are SGHTA and FQGNSA. The CDR3 consists of 15 residues. J gave up 3 bases and V 4 bases, and 6 bases lay outside the gene matches. CDR3 amino acids: CASSSDRRLNQPQHF. CDR3 in DNA: TGTGCCAGCAGCTCGGACAGGAGACTCAATCAGCCCCAGCATTTT. Using reference TRBV7-2 and TRBJ1-5 for the parts outside the CDR3, the full variable domain is GAGVSQSPSNKVTEKGKDVELRCDPISGHTALYWYRQSLGQGLEFLIYFQGNSAPDKSGLPSDRFSAERTGGSVSTLTIQRTQQEDSAVYLCASSSDRRLNQPQHFGDGTRLSIL.

The CDR3 sequence is CASSLLGQGYGYTF. In DNA, the CDR3 is TGTGCCAGCAGCCTATTGGGACAGGGATATGGCTACACCTTC. J is TRBJ1-2 and V is TRBV6-1; 9 bases fit TRBD1. The CDR3 is 14 residues long. V lost 6 bases to trimming and J lost 5 bases; unmatched junction nucleotides: 7. The V gene's germline CDR1 is MNHNS and CDR2 SASEGT.

V gene TRBV7-8 combines with J gene TRBJ1-5, with a tentative D call TRBD1 (5 bases). The length of the CDR3 is 16 residues. From germline, CDR1 is SGHVS and CDR2 FQNEAQ. V was trimmed by 4 bases and J by 0 bases, leaving 13 bases between them. CDR3 loop: CASSSWDGDSNQPQHF. The CDR3 nucleotides read TGTGCCAGCAGCTCCTGGGACGGAGATAGCAATCAGCCCCAGCATTTT.

The CDR3 DNA follows: TGTGCCTGGAGAGTAGTGAGGGAAGCTTTCTTT. Translating gives CAWRVVREAFF. The rearrangement links TRBV30 to TRBJ1-1; D is undetermined. The germline CDR1 and CDR2 sequences are GTSNPN and SVGIG (reference sequence). The CDR3 is 11 amino acids. V lost 3 bases and J 8 bases, leaving 10 bases between the germline ends.

This chain uses TRBV28 with TRBJ1-1; D not certain. Germline CDR1 is MDHEN and CDR2 is SYDVKM. This CDR3 is 14 amino acids long. V lost 5 bases to trimming and J lost 0 bases, with 10 bases between them. The CDR3 region is CASSAVAMNTEAFF. The CDR3 nucleotides read TGTGCCAGCAGTGCAGTGGCTATGAACACTGAAGCTTTCTTT.

This chain links TRBV6-7 with TRBJ2-2; TRBD2 matches at 7 bases. TRBV6-7 is given ORF status, its function remaining uncertain. The CDR3 spans 21 residues. J was trimmed by 0 bases and V by 1 base; bases with no gene match: 17. DNA of the CDR3: TGTGCCAGCAGTTACTGTCCCGGGAGGCTAGCGGAACGCTCGAACACCGGGGAGCTGTTTTTT. Amino acids: CASSYCPGRLAERSNTGELFF.

J is TRBJ2-7 and V is TRBV4-2, with D hard to call. The V end lost 0 bases, the J end lost 5 bases, and 14 bases lay between the germline ends. The germline gives CDR1 LGHNA, CDR2 YNFKEQ. This CDR3 contains 15 residues. This chain's CDR3 is CASSQERQRVNEQYF. The CDR3 region has the DNA TGTGCCAGCAGCCAAGAAAGGCAAAGGGTTAACGAGCAGTACTTC.

The J gene is TRBJ1-5, the V gene TRBV18; 7 bases are shared with TRBD1. The trim removed 6 bases at V and 5 bases at J, leaving 16 bases unmatched. The length of the CDR3 is 17 residues. Germline V gene lookup returns CDR1 KGHSH and CDR2 LQKENI. In nucleotides, the CDR3 is TGTGCCAGCTCGCTCTTCCCAGGGGGGCCCTACGATCAGCCCCAGCATTTT. It specifies CASSLFPGGPYDQPQHF.

The rearrangement uses TRBV6-1 and TRBJ2-1; 7 bases line up with TRBD1. Germline CDR1 and CDR2: MNHNS and SASEGT. Losses at the gene ends were 6 bases for V and 8 bases for J; bases not matched to a gene: 7. CDR3 length: 13 amino acids. CDR3 bases: TGTGCCAGCAGGGGGACAGACCGGCATGAGCAGTTCTTC. This gives the protein CASRGTDRHEQFF.

The J gene is TRBJ2-2, the V gene TRBV6-6; D is perhaps TRBD1 (6 bases). Trimming left V 5 bases short and J 6 bases short, with 10 bases between. The CDR3 has 13 residues. The germline CDR1 and CDR2 sequences are MNHNY and SVGAGI (reference sequence). The CDR3 is CASSTQGSGELFF. CDR3 nucleotides: TGTGCCAGCAGTACCCAGGGGTCCGGGGAGCTGTTTTTT.

The CDR3 bases are TGCGCCAGCAGCTTTCTAGCGGGAGATGCTGGTGAGCAGTTCTTC. Protein product: CASSFLAGDAGEQFF. This chain uses TRBV5-1 with TRBJ2-1; 10 nucleotides align to TRBD2. V was clipped by 2 bases and J by 9 bases; unmatched bases: 8. Germline V gene sequence: CDR1 SGHRS, CDR2 YFSETQ. The CDR3 is made up of 15 amino acids. The variable domain in full, with the rest retrieved from reference TRBV5-1 and TRBJ2-1, is KAGVTQTPRYLIKTRGQQVTLSCSPISGHRSVSWYQQTPGQGLQFLFEYFSETQRNKGNFPGRFSGRQFSNSRSEMNVSTLELGDSALYLCASSFLAGDAGEQFFGPGTRLTVL.